This T cell receptor (beta chain) was captured by sequencing in a study of blood T cell repertoires in COVID-19. As for the study in general: The United States, Italy and Spain were the sources of the acute and convalescent COVID-19 samples. PBMCs, B-cell-depleted T cells, or T cells were the source of the cDNA or gDNA that made up the material.

In the original analysis: Amplification of reference gene primers provided the estimated nucleated cell counts. Assay used: immunoSEQ multiplex PCR; TCRdb lists only in-frame clones, some missing. V and J calls and clone size are given by that table; D and trimming were obtained from the DNA. Of roughly 340,000 clones detected, about 93% appear once; the ten largest clones hold more than 3%. The clonotype originates from a woman aged 18-29 years who had recovered from COVID-19. Sequencing was performed on peripheral blood.

CDR3 in DNA: TGTGCCAGCAGAATGGACACCTCTAACTATGGCTACACCTTC. Protein product: CASRMDTSNYGYTF. This rearrangement joins TRBV2 to TRBJ1-2; D might be TRBD1 (5 bases). CDR3 length equals 14 residues. Trimming removed 6 bases from V and 0 bases from J, with 11 bases in between. Germline V lookup: CDR1 SNHLY, CDR2 FYNNEI.